These T cell receptor beta chains were read from a single sample in a study of T-cell reconstitution after alpha-beta-depleted transplantation in children. TCRdb reprocessed the PCR reads via MiXCR and lists one record per CDR3 protein. Seen here are about 58,000 distinct CDR3 sequences, about 40% observed once, and the top ten hold under 98%. Sample: PBMCs, mostly from graft donor cells, taken 360 days after TCRalphabeta/CD19-depleted stem cell transplant. The receptors here all came from a male patient between 10 and 17 years old who had a stem cell transplant for acute lymphoblastic leukemia, so the T cells may come from the graft donor. The CDR3 runs from the conserved cysteine through the conserved F or W. A D gene is named only where the DNA matches it firmly. Only part of the rows carry a size: once, few, many, or a class if the clone is expanded.

D gene: NA
J gene: TRBJ2-7
V gene: TRBV20-1
clone size: NA
CDR3 DNA: TGCAGTCCGGTCCTCATGGCCTACGAGCAGTACTTC
CDR3 protein: CSPVLMAYEQYF

D gene: NA
J gene: TRBJ2-7
V gene: TRBV5-1
clone size: NA
CDR3 DNA: TGCGCCAGCAGCTTAAGCGGACTCTACGAGCAGTACTTC
CDR3 protein: CASSLSGLYEQYF

D gene: NA
J gene: TRBJ2-5
V gene: TRBV29-1
clone size: NA
CDR3 DNA: TGCAGCGTTCCCCGTGGGGAGACCCAGTACTTC
CDR3 protein: CSVPRGETQYF

D gene: NA
J gene: TRBJ1-5
V gene: TRBV6-5
clone size: few
CDR3 DNA: TGTGCCAGCAGTTACTCGAGTAGTAGCAATCAGCCCCAGCATTTT
CDR3 protein: CASSYSSSSNQPQHF

D gene: NA
J gene: TRBJ1-5
V gene: TRBV28
clone size: NA
CDR3 DNA: TGTGCCAGCGGCGACAGGTTCAATCAGCCCCAGCATTTT
CDR3 protein: CASGDRFNQPQHF

D gene: TRBD1
J gene: TRBJ2-7
V gene: TRBV6-5
clone size: NA
CDR3 DNA: TGTGCCAGCAGTTACGGAGGACAGGGGGCCGAGCAGTACTTC
CDR3 protein: CASSYGGQGAEQYF

D gene: NA
J gene: TRBJ2-7
V gene: TRBV4-1
clone size: NA
CDR3 DNA: TGCGCCAGCGCTGCTGGGGGGTACTCCTACGAGCAGTACTTC
CDR3 protein: CASAAGGYSYEQYF

D gene: NA
J gene: TRBJ2-1
V gene: TRBV4-1
clone size: NA
CDR3 DNA: TGCGCCAGCAGCCATGCCCAGGTGGATGAGCAGTTCTTC
CDR3 protein: CASSHAQVDEQFF

D gene: NA
J gene: TRBJ2-7
V gene: TRBV4-2
clone size: NA
CDR3 DNA: TGTGCCAGCAGCCAAGCCGGATACCTCGGTGGGTACGAGCAGTACTTC
CDR3 protein: CASSQAGYLGGYEQYF

D gene: NA
J gene: TRBJ1-3
V gene: TRBV14
clone size: NA
CDR3 DNA: TGTGCCAGCAGCCAAGCAGGCGCTGGAAACACCATATATTTT
CDR3 protein: CASSQAGAGNTIYF

D gene: NA
J gene: TRBJ2-2
V gene: TRBV9
clone size: NA
CDR3 DNA: TGTGCCAGCAGCGTAGAGCCGAACACCGGGGAGCTGTTTTTT
CDR3 protein: CASSVEPNTGELFF

D gene: TRBD1
J gene: TRBJ1-1
V gene: TRBV6-2/TRBV6-3
clone size: few
CDR3 DNA: TGTGCCAGCAGTTACACGGGACAGGGGAGGAACACTGAAGCTTTCTTT
CDR3 protein: CASSYTGQGRNTEAFF

D gene: TRBD2
J gene: TRBJ2-1
V gene: TRBV5-6
clone size: NA
CDR3 DNA: TGTGCCAGCAGCCATCCGGGACTAGCGGGGTCCAGCTCCTACAATGAGCAGTTCTTC
CDR3 protein: CASSHPGLAGSSSYNEQFF

D gene: TRBD2
J gene: TRBJ2-1
V gene: TRBV6-1
clone size: NA
CDR3 DNA: TGTGCCACCCGAGACGGGGGACTACACAACAATGAGCAGTTCTTC
CDR3 protein: CATRDGGLHNNEQFF

D gene: NA
J gene: TRBJ2-6
V gene: TRBV28
clone size: NA
CDR3 DNA: TGTGCCAGCAGCTCCTACTCTGGGGCCAACGTCCTGACTTTC
CDR3 protein: CASSSYSGANVLTF

D gene: NA
J gene: TRBJ1-5
V gene: TRBV20-1
clone size: NA
CDR3 DNA: TGCAGTGCTGTGGAGGAATATAGCAATCAGCCCCAGCATTTT
CDR3 protein: CSAVEEYSNQPQHF

D gene: NA
J gene: TRBJ2-1
V gene: TRBV29-1
clone size: NA
CDR3 DNA: TGCAGCGTGGGGGAGGCGTACAATGAGCAGTTCTTC
CDR3 protein: CSVGEAYNEQFF

D gene: NA
J gene: TRBJ2-7
V gene: TRBV11-2
clone size: NA
CDR3 DNA: TGTGCCAGCAGCTGGACTTCCCTACGGGAGCAGTACTTC
CDR3 protein: CASSWTSLREQYF

D gene: NA
J gene: TRBJ1-1
V gene: TRBV3-1
clone size: few
CDR3 DNA: TGTGCCAGCAGCCAAGTAGGAATCAACACTGAAGCTTTCTTT
CDR3 protein: CASSQVGINTEAFF

D gene: TRBD2
J gene: TRBJ2-5
V gene: TRBV5-1
clone size: NA
CDR3 DNA: TGCGCCAGCAGCACCCGGACTAGCAGGGAAGAGACCCAGTACTTC
CDR3 protein: CASSTRTSREETQYF

D gene: TRBD2
J gene: TRBJ2-7
V gene: TRBV11-2
clone size: NA
CDR3 DNA: TGTGCCAGCAGCTTAGAGGGGACTAGACTATATGACAGAACTACGAGGCAGTACTTC
CDR3 protein: CASSLEGTRLYDRTTRQYF

D gene: TRBD1
J gene: TRBJ2-3
V gene: TRBV7-9
clone size: NA
CDR3 DNA: TGTGCCAGCAGCCCCCGAGGGGGGGACAGGGTCACAGATACGCAGTATTTT
CDR3 protein: CASSPRGGDRVTDTQYF

D gene: TRBD2
J gene: TRBJ2-3
V gene: TRBV20-1
clone size: NA
CDR3 DNA: TGCAGTGCTCTCAGCGGGGGGGCTTCAGATACGCAGTATTTT
CDR3 protein: CSALSGGASDTQYF

D gene: NA
J gene: TRBJ2-7
V gene: TRBV10-3
clone size: NA
CDR3 DNA: TGTGCCATCAGTGGAGGGCCCTCCTACGAGCAGTACTTC
CDR3 protein: CAISGGPSYEQYF

D gene: NA
J gene: TRBJ2-2
V gene: TRBV20-1
clone size: NA
CDR3 DNA: TGCAGTGCTAGAACCCCAGGGAGCACCGGGGAGCTGTTTTTT
CDR3 protein: CSARTPGSTGELFF

D gene: NA
J gene: TRBJ2-7
V gene: TRBV7-6
clone size: NA
CDR3 DNA: TGTGCCAGCAGCTTCGCCTCTCAGGGGCAAGAGGACTACGAGCAGTACTTC
CDR3 protein: CASSFASQGQEDYEQYF

D gene: NA
J gene: TRBJ1-1
V gene: TRBV20-1
clone size: NA
CDR3 DNA: TGCAGTGCTAGAGGGGTAGACGGTACCGCTGAAGCTTTCTTT
CDR3 protein: CSARGVDGTAEAFF

D gene: NA
J gene: TRBJ2-7
V gene: TRBV28
clone size: NA
CDR3 DNA: TGTGCCAGCAACACTCAGGGACGCGAGCAGTACTTC
CDR3 protein: CASNTQGREQYF

D gene: TRBD2
J gene: TRBJ2-7
V gene: TRBV6-1
clone size: NA
CDR3 DNA: TGTGCCAGCAGTCAACTAGCGGGAGGAACCTACGAGCAGTACTTC
CDR3 protein: CASSQLAGGTYEQYF

D gene: NA
J gene: TRBJ2-7
V gene: TRBV6-2/TRBV6-3
clone size: NA
CDR3 DNA: TGTGCCAGCCAAGCCCCGTCCTGGGTTGTGAACGAGCAGTACTTC
CDR3 protein: CASQAPSWVVNEQYF

D gene: TRBD1
J gene: TRBJ2-5
V gene: TRBV6-6
clone size: NA
CDR3 DNA: TGTGCCACCGGGACAGTACAAGAGACCCAGTACTTC
CDR3 protein: CATGTVQETQYF

D gene: NA
J gene: TRBJ2-7
V gene: TRBV19
clone size: NA
CDR3 DNA: TGTGCCAGTAAAAAGGGCTCCACCTACGAGCAGTACTTC
CDR3 protein: CASKKGSTYEQYF

D gene: TRBD2
J gene: TRBJ2-1
V gene: TRBV12-3/TRBV12-4
clone size: NA
CDR3 DNA: TGTGCCAGCATTGGGACTAGCGGGGGTCTTTACAATGAGCAGTTCTTC
CDR3 protein: CASIGTSGGLYNEQFF

D gene: TRBD2
J gene: TRBJ2-1
V gene: TRBV4-3
clone size: NA
CDR3 DNA: TGCGCCAGCAGCCAAGATTTTTCGACTAGCGGGGAAAATGAGCAGTTCTTC
CDR3 protein: CASSQDFSTSGENEQFF

D gene: NA
J gene: TRBJ2-5
V gene: TRBV18
clone size: NA
CDR3 DNA: TGTGCCAGCTCACCACCGGGGTTTGGGGTCAAAGAGACCCAGTACTTC
CDR3 protein: CASSPPGFGVKETQYF

D gene: NA
J gene: TRBJ2-2
V gene: TRBV15
clone size: NA
CDR3 DNA: TGTGCCACGACGGACGCGAACACCGGGGAGCTGTTTTTT
CDR3 protein: CATTDANTGELFF

D gene: NA
J gene: TRBJ2-3
V gene: TRBV27
clone size: NA
CDR3 DNA: TGTGCCAGCAGTTTATGGAGCACAGATACGCAGTATTTT
CDR3 protein: CASSLWSTDTQYF

D gene: NA
J gene: TRBJ1-1
V gene: TRBV4-1
clone size: few
CDR3 DNA: TGCGCCAGCAGCCGGCCTGGAGCTTTCTTT
CDR3 protein: CASSRPGAFF

D gene: NA
J gene: TRBJ1-5
V gene: TRBV7-6
clone size: NA
CDR3 DNA: TGTGCCAGCAGCTTAGGTCCTAGGGATCAGCCCCAGCATTTT
CDR3 protein: CASSLGPRDQPQHF

D gene: TRBD2
J gene: TRBJ2-7
V gene: TRBV6-1
clone size: few
CDR3 DNA: TGTGCCAGCAGGGGGACTAGCGGGGGTGATTACGAGCAGTACTTC
CDR3 protein: CASRGTSGGDYEQYF

D gene: TRBD2
J gene: TRBJ2-3
V gene: TRBV29-1
clone size: NA
CDR3 DNA: TGCAGCATCCTAGCGGGGAGCACAGATACGCAGTATTTT
CDR3 protein: CSILAGSTDTQYF

D gene: NA
J gene: TRBJ2-2
V gene: TRBV5-1
clone size: NA
CDR3 DNA: TGCGCCAGCAGCTTGGTCGTGAACGCGAACACCGGGGAGCTGTTTTTT
CDR3 protein: CASSLVVNANTGELFF

D gene: NA
J gene: TRBJ2-7
V gene: TRBV12-3/TRBV12-4
clone size: NA
CDR3 DNA: TGTGCCAGCAGTTTGACTCTAGCGTTTACCTACGAGCAGTACTTC
CDR3 protein: CASSLTLAFTYEQYF

D gene: TRBD2
J gene: TRBJ2-1
V gene: TRBV5-1
clone size: NA
CDR3 DNA: TGCGCCAGCAGCCTATCCGGGACTAGCGGGGGGCAGGAGTTCTTC
CDR3 protein: CASSLSGTSGGQEFF

D gene: TRBD1
J gene: TRBJ1-2
V gene: TRBV15
clone size: NA
CDR3 DNA: TGTGCCACCAGCCCAGGGGGAGACTATGGCTACACCTTC
CDR3 protein: CATSPGGDYGYTF

D gene: NA
J gene: TRBJ2-7
V gene: TRBV4-1
clone size: NA
CDR3 DNA: TGCGCCAGCAGCCAAGTCGACAGTAGATACGAGCAGTACTTC
CDR3 protein: CASSQVDSRYEQYF

D gene: TRBD1
J gene: TRBJ2-7
V gene: TRBV12-3/TRBV12-4
clone size: NA
CDR3 DNA: TGTGCCAGCAGACTAGACAGGGTCTCCTACGAGCAGTACTTC
CDR3 protein: CASRLDRVSYEQYF

D gene: NA
J gene: TRBJ1-5
V gene: TRBV24-1
clone size: NA
CDR3 DNA: TGTGCCACCAGTGATTCAGGTTCATCCCAGCATTTT
CDR3 protein: CATSDSGSSQHF

D gene: NA
J gene: TRBJ2-2
V gene: TRBV6-1
clone size: few
CDR3 DNA: TGTGCCAGCAGCACCGGGACTTCCCTATCCACCGGGGAGCTGTTTTTT
CDR3 protein: CASSTGTSLSTGELFF

D gene: NA
J gene: TRBJ2-1
V gene: TRBV5-1
clone size: NA
CDR3 DNA: TGCGCCAGCAGCTTACTGCCAGATGGGTCCTACAATGAGCAGTTCTTC
CDR3 protein: CASSLLPDGSYNEQFF

D gene: NA
J gene: TRBJ1-6
V gene: TRBV3-1
clone size: NA
CDR3 DNA: TGTGCCAGCAGCCAAGTCCCAGGGGCTAATTCACCCCTCCACTTT
CDR3 protein: CASSQVPGANSPLHF

D gene: NA
J gene: TRBJ2-5
V gene: TRBV21-1
clone size: few
CDR3 DNA: TGTGCCAGCAGCCCCCGGGACAGGGGGGTTCAAGAGACCCAGTACTTC
CDR3 protein: CASSPRDRGVQETQYF

D gene: NA
J gene: TRBJ2-5
V gene: TRBV7-2
clone size: few
CDR3 DNA: TGTGCCAGCAGCTTTTATGGAGAGACCCAGTACTTC
CDR3 protein: CASSFYGETQYF

D gene: NA
J gene: TRBJ1-6
V gene: TRBV9
clone size: few
CDR3 DNA: TGTGCCAGCAGCGTTAACCGGGACATCCATAATTCACCCCTCCACTTT
CDR3 protein: CASSVNRDIHNSPLHF

D gene: NA
J gene: TRBJ1-2
V gene: TRBV6-5
clone size: NA
CDR3 DNA: TGTGCCAGCAGTAACCCCCAGGACCGACACTATGGCTACACCTTC
CDR3 protein: CASSNPQDRHYGYTF

D gene: TRBD2
J gene: TRBJ2-2
V gene: TRBV18
clone size: NA
CDR3 DNA: TGTGCCAGCTCCATAGCGGGACACCTTACATACACCGGGGAGCTGTTTTTT
CDR3 protein: CASSIAGHLTYTGELFF

D gene: TRBD1
J gene: TRBJ2-5
V gene: TRBV27
clone size: NA
CDR3 DNA: TGTGCCAGCCAGGGACAGGGGGCAGGGGAGACCCAGTACTTC
CDR3 protein: CASQGQGAGETQYF

D gene: NA
J gene: TRBJ2-5
V gene: TRBV29-1
clone size: NA
CDR3 DNA: TGCAGCGTTCTGACAGCCCAAGAGACCCAGTACTTC
CDR3 protein: CSVLTAQETQYF